The 10 T cell receptor beta chains presented below share a single source sample, sequenced in a study of cytomegalovirus exposure and HLA in healthy donors. The PCR made use of 60 Vbeta and 13 Jbeta primers. Sequenced by immunoSEQ multiplex PCR; TCRdb stores in-frame clones only, minus some. The sample has some 240,000 clones; approximately 91% are singletons. Sample: PBMCs. These TCRs come from a girl aged 2-10 years in good health and CMV-seronegative.

Here the CDR3 reads CASSYSGGGRDNEQFF. CDR3 DNA sequence: TGTGCCAGCAGTTACTCCGGGGGGGGGCGGGACAATGAGCAGTTCTTC. This chain links TRBV6-5 with TRBJ2-1, with 8 bases matching TRBD2. J gave up 5 bases and V 0 bases, and 6 bases lay outside the gene matches. CDR1 MNHEY and CDR2 SVGAGI come from the germline V gene. CDR3 length equals 16 residues.

The rearrangement uses TRBV11-2 and TRBJ2-1; D not resolved. V was clipped by 5 bases and J by 4 bases, with 9 bases between them. Germline CDR1 is SGHAT and CDR2 is FQNNGV. CDR3 length: 13 amino acids. This CDR3 is CASSPRVYNEQFF. CDR3 nucleotides: TGTGCCAGCAGCCCCCGAGTGTACAATGAGCAGTTCTTC. Full variable domain (missing parts from reference TRBV11-2 and TRBJ2-1): EAGVAQSPRYKIIEKRQSVAFWCNPISGHATLYWYQQILGQGPKLLIQFQNNGVVDDSQLPKDRFSAERLKGVDSTLKIQPAKLEDSAVYLCASSPRVYNEQFFGPGTRLTVL.

The chain couples TRBV6-1 to TRBJ2-7; D possibly corresponds to TRBD1 (5 bases). The germline V and J ends were trimmed by 4 bases and 3 bases, with 10 bases remaining between them. The CDR3 spans 13 residues. The germline gives CDR1 MNHNS, CDR2 SASEGT. This CDR3 reads CASSVRQIYEQYF. The CDR3, as DNA: TGTGCCAGCAGTGTTCGACAGATCTACGAGCAGTACTTC.

The CDR3 loop reads CASSFNSYGYTF. The CDR3 DNA is TGTGCCAGCAGTTTCAACAGCTATGGCTACACCTTC. The chain joins TRBV28 to TRBJ1-2; D is undetermined. The V gene lost 3 bases and the J gene lost 4 bases, with 6 bases spanning the gap. The germline CDR1 and CDR2 sequences are MDHEN and SYDVKM. The CDR3 runs to 12 residues.

V and J are TRBV6-1 and TRBJ1-2; no clear D. V gave up 3 bases and J gave up 3 bases, with 11 bases separating them. CDR1 MNHNS and CDR2 SASEGT come from the germline V gene. The CDR3 totals 14 residues. The CDR3 DNA sequence: TGTGCCAGCAGTGACACATCCTTTGACTATGGCTACACCTTC. It encodes CASSDTSFDYGYTF.

This clone is a singleton in its sample. The chain employs TRBV27 and TRBJ2-1, with 13 nucleotides matching TRBD2. The CDR3 contains 14 residues. Losses at the gene ends were 2 bases for V and 10 bases for J; bases not matched to a gene: 2. Germline V CDR1 and CDR2: MNHEY, SMNVEV (reference sequence). CDR3 protein: CASSLKLAGGEQFF. The CDR3 DNA reads TGTGCCAGCAGTTTAAAACTAGCGGGAGGGGAGCAGTTCTTC.

The V and J genes are TRBV27 and TRBJ2-7; 8 nucleotides agree with TRBD1. This CDR3 is built from 13 residues. CDR1 is MNHEY and CDR2 is SMNVEV in the germline V gene (reference sequence). The junction had 10 bases not matched to a gene; V was cut back by 8 bases and J by 7 bases. The CDR3 sequence: CASHDRGFREQYF. CDR3 coding DNA: TGTGCCAGCCACGACAGGGGATTTAGGGAGCAGTACTTC.

The rearrangement joins TRBV5-1 to TRBJ2-7; 10 bases match TRBD1. The CDR3 is made up of 16 amino acids. The V gene's germline CDR1 is SGHRS and CDR2 YFSETQ. V gave up 0 bases and J gave up 6 bases; unmatched junction bases: 9. The CDR3 loop reads CASSLAWVGQGGEQYF. The CDR3 DNA reads as TGCGCCAGCAGCTTGGCCTGGGTCGGACAGGGGGGCGAGCAGTACTTC. The full variable domain, with the rest looked up from reference TRBV5-1 and TRBJ2-7, is KAGVTQTPRYLIKTRGQQVTLSCSPISGHRSVSWYQQTPGQGLQFLFEYFSETQRNKGNFPGRFSGRQFSNSRSEMNVSTLELGDSALYLCASSLAWVGQGGEQYFGPGTRLTVT.

V and J are TRBV6-5 and TRBJ1-2; possibly TRBD1 for D (6 bases). Trimming shortened V by 6 bases and J by 7 bases, and 18 bases separated the two germline ends. The CDR3 is 14 residues long. Germline lookup yields CDR1 MNHEY and CDR2 SVGAGI. The CDR3 DNA is TGTGCCAGCAGCACGACCCCAGGGGTGGCTGGCTACACCTTC. It encodes CASSTTPGVAGYTF.

V and J are TRBV7-6 and TRBJ2-1; 7 bases are a match to TRBD2. The CDR3 is made up of 14 amino acids. The trim removed 5 bases at V and 6 bases at J, leaving 7 bases unmatched. Germline CDR1 SGHVS, CDR2 FNYEAQ. The CDR3 protein is CASSPRLAANEQFF. Written as DNA, the CDR3 is TGTGCCAGCAGCCCCCGACTAGCCGCCAATGAGCAGTTCTTC.